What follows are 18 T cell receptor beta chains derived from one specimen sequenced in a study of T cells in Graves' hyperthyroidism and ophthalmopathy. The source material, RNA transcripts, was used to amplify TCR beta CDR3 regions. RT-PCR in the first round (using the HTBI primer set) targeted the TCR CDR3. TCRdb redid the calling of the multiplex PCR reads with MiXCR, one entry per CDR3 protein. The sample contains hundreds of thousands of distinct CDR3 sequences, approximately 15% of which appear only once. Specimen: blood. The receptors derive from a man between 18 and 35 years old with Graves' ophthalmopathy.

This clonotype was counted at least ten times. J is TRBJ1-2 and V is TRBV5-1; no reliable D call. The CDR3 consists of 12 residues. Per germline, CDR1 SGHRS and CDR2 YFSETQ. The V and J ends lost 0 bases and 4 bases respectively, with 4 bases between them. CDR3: CASSLDAYGYTF. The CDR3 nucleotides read TGCGCCAGCAGCTTGGATGCCTATGGCTACACCTTC.

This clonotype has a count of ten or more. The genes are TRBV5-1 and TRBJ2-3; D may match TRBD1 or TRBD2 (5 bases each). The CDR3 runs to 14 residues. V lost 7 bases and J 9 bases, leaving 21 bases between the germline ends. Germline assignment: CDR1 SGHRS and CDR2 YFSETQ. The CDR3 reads CASGTGTPRETQYF. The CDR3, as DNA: TGCGCCAGCGGCACCGGGACCCCTCGGGAAACGCAGTATTTT. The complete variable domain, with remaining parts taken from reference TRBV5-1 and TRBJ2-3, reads KAGVTQTPRYLIKTRGQQVTLSCSPISGHRSVSWYQQTPGQGLQFLFEYFSETQRNKGNFPGRFSGRQFSNSRSEMNVSTLELGDSALYLCASGTGTPRETQYFGPGTRLTVL.

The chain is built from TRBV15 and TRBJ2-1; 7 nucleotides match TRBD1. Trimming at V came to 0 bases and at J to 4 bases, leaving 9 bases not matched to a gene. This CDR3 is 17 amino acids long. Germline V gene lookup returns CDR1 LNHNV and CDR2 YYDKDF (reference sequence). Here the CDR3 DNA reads TGTGCCACCAGCAGAGACCTTGACAGGGTCCGTTACAATGAGCAGTTCTTC. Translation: CATSRDLDRVRYNEQFF. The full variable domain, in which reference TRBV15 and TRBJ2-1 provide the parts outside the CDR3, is DAMVIQNPRYQVTQFGKPVTLSCSQTLNHNVMYWYQQKSSQAPKLLFHYYDKDFNNEADTPDNFQSRRPNTSFCFLDIRSPGLGDTAMYLCATSRDLDRVRYNEQFFGPGTRLTVL.

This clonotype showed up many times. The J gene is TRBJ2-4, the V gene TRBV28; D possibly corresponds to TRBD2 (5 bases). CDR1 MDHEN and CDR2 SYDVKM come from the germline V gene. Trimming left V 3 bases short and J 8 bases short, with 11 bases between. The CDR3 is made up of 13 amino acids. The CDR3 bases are TGTGCCAGCAGTTTGGGGAGACGGGACATTCAGTACTTC. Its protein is CASSLGRRDIQYF.

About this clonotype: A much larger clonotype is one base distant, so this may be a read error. The CDR3 DNA reads as TGTGCCAGCAGCTTTGGGACTAGCGCCTACGAGCAGTACTTC. Translating it yields CASSFGTSAYEQYF. The chain joins TRBV5-6 to TRBJ2-7, with 10 bases aligning to TRBD2. This CDR3 comprises 14 residues. Per germline, CDR1 SGHDT and CDR2 YYEEEE. Trimming cost V 2 bases and J 2 bases; bases outside gene matches: 1.

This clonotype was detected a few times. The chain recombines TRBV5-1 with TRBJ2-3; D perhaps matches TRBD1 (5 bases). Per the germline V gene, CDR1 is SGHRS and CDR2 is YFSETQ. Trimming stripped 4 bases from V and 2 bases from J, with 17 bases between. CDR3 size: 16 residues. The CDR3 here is CASSTRTGIDTDTQYF. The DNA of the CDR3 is TGCGCCAGCAGCACCCGCACAGGAATAGACACAGATACGCAGTATTTT.

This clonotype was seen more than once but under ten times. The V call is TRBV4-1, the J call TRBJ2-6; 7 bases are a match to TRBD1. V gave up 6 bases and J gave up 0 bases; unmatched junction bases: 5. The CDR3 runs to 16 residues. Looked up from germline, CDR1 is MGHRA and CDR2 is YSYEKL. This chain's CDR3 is CASRQGQFSGANVLTF. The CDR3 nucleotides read TGCGCCAGCAGACAGGGACAGTTCTCTGGGGCCAACGTCCTGACTTTC.

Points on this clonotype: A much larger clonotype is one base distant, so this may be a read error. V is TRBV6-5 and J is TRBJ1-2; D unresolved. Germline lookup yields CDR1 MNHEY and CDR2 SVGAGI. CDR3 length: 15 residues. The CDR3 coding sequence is TGTGCCAGCAGTTTTGACGGGGTCCGAGACTATGGCTACGCCTTC. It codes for CASSFDGVRDYGYAF.

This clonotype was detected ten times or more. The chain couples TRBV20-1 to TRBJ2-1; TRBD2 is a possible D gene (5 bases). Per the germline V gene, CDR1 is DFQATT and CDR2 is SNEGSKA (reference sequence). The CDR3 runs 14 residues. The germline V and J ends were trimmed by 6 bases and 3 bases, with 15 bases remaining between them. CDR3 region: CSAVDSAGYNEQFF. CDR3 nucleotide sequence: TGCAGTGCCGTCGACTCCGCGGGCTACAATGAGCAGTTCTTC.

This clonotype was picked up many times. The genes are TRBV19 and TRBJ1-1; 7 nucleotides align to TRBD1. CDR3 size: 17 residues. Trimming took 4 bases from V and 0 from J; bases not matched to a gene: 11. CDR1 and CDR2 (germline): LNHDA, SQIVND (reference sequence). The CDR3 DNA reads TGTGCCAGTAGTACAAGACAGGGAATGGGGCTGAACACTGAAGCTTTCTTT. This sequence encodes CASSTRQGMGLNTEAFF.

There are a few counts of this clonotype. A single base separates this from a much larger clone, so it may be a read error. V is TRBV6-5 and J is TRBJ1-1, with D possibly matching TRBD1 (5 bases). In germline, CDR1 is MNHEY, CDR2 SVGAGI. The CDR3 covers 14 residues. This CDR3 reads CVSSSQGGLTEAFF. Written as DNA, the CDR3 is TGTGTCAGCAGTTCCCAGGGAGGGCTCACTGAAGCTTTCTTT.

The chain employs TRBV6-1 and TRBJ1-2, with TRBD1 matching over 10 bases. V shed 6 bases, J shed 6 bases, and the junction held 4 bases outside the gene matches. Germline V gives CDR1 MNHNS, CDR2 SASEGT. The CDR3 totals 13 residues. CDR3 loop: CASRSGQGDGYTF. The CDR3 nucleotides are TGTGCCAGCAGGTCTGGACAGGGGGATGGCTACACCTTC.

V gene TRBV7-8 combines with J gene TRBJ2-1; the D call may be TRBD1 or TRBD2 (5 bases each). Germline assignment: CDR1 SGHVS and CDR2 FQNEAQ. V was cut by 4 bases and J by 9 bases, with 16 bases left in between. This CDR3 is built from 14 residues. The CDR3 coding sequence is TGTGCCAGCAGCTCTTATGAGGGGACGGTTGAGCAGTTCTTC. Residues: CASSSYEGTVEQFF. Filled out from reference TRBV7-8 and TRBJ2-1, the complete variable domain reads GAGVSQSPRYKVAKRGQDVALRCDPISGHVSLFWYQQALGQGPEFLTYFQNEAQLDKSGLPSDRFFAERPEGSVSTLKIQRTQQEDSAVYLCASSSYEGTVEQFFGPGTRLTVL.

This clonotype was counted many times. CDR3 residues: CASSFDRGHIDTQYF. In nucleotides, the CDR3 is TGTGCCAGCAGCTTCGACAGGGGGCATATAGATACGCAGTATTTT. The chain carries TRBV7-9 and TRBJ2-3, with TRBD1 identical over 10 bases. Looked up from germline, CDR1 is SEHNR and CDR2 is FQNEAQ (reference sequence). V was clipped by 3 bases and J by 5 bases; unmatched bases: 5. The CDR3 contains 15 residues.

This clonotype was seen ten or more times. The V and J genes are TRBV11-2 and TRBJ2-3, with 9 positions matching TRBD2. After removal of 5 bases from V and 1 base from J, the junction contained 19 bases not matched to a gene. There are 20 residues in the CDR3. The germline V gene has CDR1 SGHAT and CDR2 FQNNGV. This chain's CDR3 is CASSQVAGVLGGGRTDTQYF. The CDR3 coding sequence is TGTGCCAGCAGCCAAGTAGCGGGGGTATTAGGCGGGGGCCGCACAGATACGCAGTATTTT.

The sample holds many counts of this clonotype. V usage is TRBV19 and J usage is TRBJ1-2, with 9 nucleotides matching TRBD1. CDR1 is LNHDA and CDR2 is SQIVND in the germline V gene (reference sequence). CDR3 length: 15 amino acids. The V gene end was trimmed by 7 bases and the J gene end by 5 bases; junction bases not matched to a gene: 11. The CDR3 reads CASTPGTGSLYGYTF. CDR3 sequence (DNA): TGTGCCAGTACTCCTGGGACAGGGAGCCTATATGGCTACACCTTC.

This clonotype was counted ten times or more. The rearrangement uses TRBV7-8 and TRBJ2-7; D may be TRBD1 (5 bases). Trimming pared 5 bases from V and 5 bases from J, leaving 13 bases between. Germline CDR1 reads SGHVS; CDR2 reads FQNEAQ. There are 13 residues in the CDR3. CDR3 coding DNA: TGTGCCAGCAGCACCAATCAGGGTAACGAGCAGTACTTC. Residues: CASSTNQGNEQYF.

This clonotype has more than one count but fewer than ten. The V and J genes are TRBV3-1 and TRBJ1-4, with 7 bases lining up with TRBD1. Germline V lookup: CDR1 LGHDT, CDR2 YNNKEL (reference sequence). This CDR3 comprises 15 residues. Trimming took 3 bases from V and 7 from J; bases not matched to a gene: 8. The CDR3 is CASSHATQGGEKLFF. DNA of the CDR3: TGTGCCAGCAGCCATGCGACCCAGGGGGGTGAAAAACTGTTTTTT.